These 24 T cell receptor beta chains came from one sample sequenced in a study of cytomegalovirus exposure and HLA in healthy donors. Primers included in the PCR were 60 Vbeta and 13 Jbeta primers. The protocol was immunoSEQ multiplex PCR, while the TCRdb copy is restricted to in-frame clones and leaves out a portion. The sample records 150,000 to 200,000 clones, 76% being singletons. Material for sequencing was PBMCs. These receptors all come from a male donor in good health and CMV-seronegative.

This clone was seen a few times. In DNA form, the CDR3 reads TGTGCCAGCTCACCTATGACAGGGACTGAAGCTTTCTTT. The encoded protein is CASSPMTGTEAFF. V and J are TRBV18 and TRBJ1-1; 7 nucleotides line up with TRBD1. This CDR3 contains 13 residues. J gave up 5 bases and V 3 bases, and 3 bases lay outside the gene matches. Germline CDR1 reads KGHSH; CDR2 reads LQKENI.

The chain has TRBV9 and TRBJ1-3; maybe TRBD1 (6 bases). Germline V CDR1 and CDR2: SGDLS, YYNGEE. The V end was cut by 3 bases, the J end by 1 base, with 11 bases between. CDR3 size: 15 residues. In DNA form, the CDR3 reads TGTGCCAGCAGCGCAACTACAGGGTCTGGAAACACCATATATTTT. This translates into CASSATTGSGNTIYF.

The table lists this clone with a few counts. CDR3 amino acids: CAWGRGRTSRGANVLTF. Written as DNA, the CDR3 is TGTGCCTGGGGGAGGGGGAGGACCTCCCGTGGGGCCAACGTCCTGACTTTC. The V gene is TRBV30, the J gene TRBJ2-6, with D possibly being TRBD2 (7 bases). This CDR3 is built from 17 residues. The germline CDR1 and CDR2 sequences are GTSNPN and SVGIG (reference sequence). V lost 5 bases and J lost 3, with 20 bases in between.

V usage is TRBV7-2 and J usage is TRBJ2-1, with 10 bases aligning to TRBD2. V lost 6 bases to trimming and J lost 12 bases; unmatched junction nucleotides: 17. Germline CDR1 reads SGHTA; CDR2 reads FQGNSA. The CDR3 totals 16 residues. This CDR3 reads CASSSHPGLALVRQFF. The CDR3 DNA sequence: TGTGCCAGCAGTTCACATCCGGGACTAGCGTTGGTTAGGCAGTTCTTC.

The chain recombines TRBV4-1 with TRBJ2-1; D is possibly TRBD1 (5 bases). The germline gives CDR1 MGHRA, CDR2 YSYEKL. The germline V and J ends were trimmed by 4 bases and 1 base, with 14 bases remaining between them. This CDR3 has 16 amino acids. DNA of the CDR3: TGCGCCAGCAGCCCCGTCCCGGCAGGGTCCTACAATGAGCAGTTCTTC. Its translation: CASSPVPAGSYNEQFF.

As regards this clone: Other nucleotide sequences in the sample specify the same CDR3. The V call is TRBV30, the J call TRBJ1-2; TRBD1 aligns across 7 bases. This CDR3 has 12 residues. V gave up 5 bases and J gave up 0 bases; unmatched junction bases: 0. In germline, CDR1 is GTSNPN, CDR2 SVGIG (reference sequence). The CDR3 DNA reads TGTGCCTGGGACAGGGCTAACTATGGCTACACCTTC. This encodes CAWDRANYGYTF.

This clone was counted between two and nine times. The chain links TRBV19 to TRBJ2-1; 8 bases are shared with TRBD2. Per the germline V gene, CDR1 is LNHDA and CDR2 is SQIVND (reference sequence). The CDR3 sequence is 17 residues long. Trimming took 2 bases from V and 8 from J; bases not matched to a gene: 14. The CDR3 region has the DNA TGTGCCAGTAGTATAAACATCCCGGGGGCGGGGGGAGATGAGCAGTTCTTC. This sequence encodes CASSINIPGAGGDEQFF.

V gene TRBV6-1 combines with J gene TRBJ1-1, with no clear D. The germline gives CDR1 MNHNS, CDR2 SASEGT. Deletions cut 1 base from V and 3 bases from J, with 6 bases between. The CDR3 loop spans 13 amino acids. The CDR3 sequence: CASSEGRDTEAFF. DNA for the CDR3: TGTGCCAGCAGTGAAGGTCGGGACACTGAAGCTTTCTTT.

V usage is TRBV19 and J usage is TRBJ2-6, with a tentative D call TRBD1 (5 bases). The length of the CDR3 is 17 residues. Trimming pared 0 bases from V and 4 bases from J, leaving 13 bases between. Germline values: CDR1 LNHDA, CDR2 SQIVND (reference sequence). The CDR3 loop is CASSIDSRVVGANVLTF. In nucleotides, the CDR3 is TGTGCCAGTAGTATAGATAGCAGGGTTGTGGGGGCCAACGTCCTGACTTTC.

For this clone: A junction end diverges from the germline sequence, so it may reflect a read error. The chain uses TRBV7-9 and TRBJ2-7, with 9 bases that match TRBD1. Germline-derived CDR1 and CDR2 are SEHNR and FQNEAQ (reference sequence). This CDR3 has 15 amino acids. The CDR3 is CSSSLSYRGRDEQYF. Written as DNA, the CDR3 is TGTTCCAGCAGCTTAAGCTACAGGGGGCGAGACGAGCAGTACTTC.

The DNA of the CDR3 is TGTGCCAGCAGGAACAGCGGACCCTCCTACGAGCAGTACTTC. Amino acid sequence: CASRNSGPSYEQYF. The chain is built from TRBV6-1 and TRBJ2-7; D may be TRBD2 (5 bases). The CDR3 length is 14 residues. Looked up from germline, CDR1 is MNHNS and CDR2 is SASEGT. V lost 6 bases and J lost 0, with 12 bases in between.

CDR3: CASSSMQGLGNTIYF. The CDR3 bases are TGTGCCAGCAGCTCGATGCAGGGGTTAGGAAACACCATATATTTT. The chain is built from TRBV5-6 and TRBJ1-3, with a tentative D call TRBD1 (6 bases). The V and J ends lost 3 bases and 4 bases respectively, with 14 bases between them. This CDR3 has 15 residues. Per the germline V gene, CDR1 is SGHDT and CDR2 is YYEEEE. Based on the CDR3 plus reference TRBV5-6 and TRBJ1-3, the full variable domain is DAGVTQSPTHLIKTRGQQVTLRCSPKSGHDTVSWYQQALGQGPQFIFQYYEEEERQRGNFPDRFSGHQFPNYSSELNVNALLLGDSALYLCASSSMQGLGNTIYFGEGSWLTVV.

V and J are TRBV9 and TRBJ1-2; TRBD1 matches at 8 bases. The CDR3 spans 14 residues. Trimming cost V 2 bases and J 1 base; bases outside gene matches: 1. Germline CDR1 and CDR2: SGDLS and YYNGEE. The CDR3 nucleotides are TGTGCCAGCAGCGTGGGGACAGGTAACTATGGCTACACCTTC. Translation: CASSVGTGNYGYTF.

Only one count was recorded for this clone. The chain carries TRBV28 and TRBJ2-1; 8 nucleotides match TRBD2. Germline trimming cut 6 bases from V and 3 bases from J; bases unmatched to any gene: 10. CDR1 is MDHEN, CDR2 SYDVKM, per germline. The CDR3 sequence is 16 residues long. CDR3 bases: TGTGCCAGCAGCCGCTCTCCGGGACTAGACTACAATGAGCAGTTCTTC. It is translated as CASSRSPGLDYNEQFF. The variable domain in full, completed from reference TRBV28 and TRBJ2-1, reads DVKVTQSSRYLVKRTGEKVFLECVQDMDHENMFWYRQDPGLGLRLIYFSYDVKMKEKGDIPEGYSVSREKKERFSLILESASTNQTSMYLCASSRSPGLDYNEQFFGPGTRLTVL.

The CDR3 spells CARLVAGGQTQYF. For the CDR3, the DNA is TGCGCCAGACTGGTAGCGGGGGGGCAGACCCAGTACTTC. The rearrangement uses TRBV5-1 and TRBJ2-5; 11 positions match TRBD2. Losses at the gene ends were 8 bases for V and 6 bases for J; bases not matched to a gene: 6. Germline CDR1 SGHRS, CDR2 YFSETQ. The CDR3 is 13 residues long.

This clone appeared a few times. The genes are TRBV5-6 and TRBJ2-7; D unclear. The CDR3 is 13 amino acids. From germline, CDR1 is SGHDT and CDR2 YYEEEE. V was cut by 0 bases and J by 3 bases, with 7 bases left in between. The CDR3 sequence is CASSLAGFYEQYF. The CDR3 coding sequence is TGTGCCAGCAGCTTGGCAGGTTTCTACGAGCAGTACTTC.

The chain joins TRBV30 to TRBJ1-2, with D perhaps matching TRBD1 (6 bases). From germline, CDR1 is GTSNPN and CDR2 SVGIG (reference sequence). V gave up 0 bases and J gave up 6 bases, with 14 bases separating them. This CDR3 region has 14 residues. This CDR3 is CAWSVGWGQDGYTF. The CDR3 DNA is TGTGCCTGGAGTGTAGGGTGGGGGCAGGATGGCTACACCTTC.

The chain carries TRBV18 and TRBJ1-5; 11 bases are shared with TRBD1. The V gene end was trimmed by 2 bases and the J gene end by 3 bases; junction bases not matched to a gene: 0. The CDR3 has 15 amino acids. Germline CDR1 KGHSH, CDR2 LQKENI. The CDR3 protein is CASSPGQGANQPQHF. The CDR3 coding sequence is TGTGCCAGCTCACCAGGACAGGGGGCCAATCAGCCCCAGCATTTT. Full variable domain (outside the CDR3, taken from reference TRBV18 and TRBJ1-5): NAGVMQNPRHLVRRRGQEARLRCSPMKGHSHVYWYRQLPEEGLKFMVYLQKENIIDESGMPKERFSAEFPKEGPSILRIQQVVRGDSAAYFCASSPGQGANQPQHFGDGTRLSIL.

This rearrangement joins TRBV2 to TRBJ2-1; weak D call: TRBD1 (5 bases). There are 14 residues in the CDR3. V was shortened by 6 bases and J by 5 bases, with 14 bases between the two germline ends. Germline CDR1 reads SNHLY; CDR2 reads FYNNEI. CDR3 in amino acids: CASRRSLGHNEQFF. The DNA of the CDR3 is TGTGCCAGCAGACGGTCTTTGGGGCACAATGAGCAGTTCTTC. The complete variable domain, with remaining parts taken from reference TRBV2 and TRBJ2-1, reads EPEVTQTPSHQVTQMGQEVILRCVPISNHLYFYWYRQILGQKVEFLVSFYNNEISEKSEIFDDQFSVERPDGSNFTLKIRSTKLEDSAMYFCASRRSLGHNEQFFGPGTRLTVL.

The sample holds one count of this clone. The chain couples TRBV27 to TRBJ2-1; TRBD2 agrees at 10 bases. This CDR3 has 15 residues. Germline trimming cut 8 bases from V and 2 bases from J; bases unmatched to any gene: 6. The germline V gene has CDR1 MNHEY and CDR2 SMNVEV (reference sequence). CDR3 sequence reads: CASGSLAGAYNEQFF. CDR3 DNA: TGTGCCAGCGGTTCTCTAGCGGGGGCCTACAATGAGCAGTTCTTC.

The V and J genes are TRBV28 and TRBJ1-5, with D unclear. Trimming shortened V by 6 bases and J by 2 bases, and 17 bases separated the two germline ends. The CDR3 runs 16 residues. Germline CDR1 is MDHEN and CDR2 is SYDVKM. The CDR3 reads CASSPPARHRNQPQHF. CDR3 in DNA: TGTGCCAGCAGCCCACCCGCCCGACACCGCAATCAGCCCCAGCATTTT.

In this sample, this clone turned up once. The chain carries TRBV6-6 and TRBJ1-5; TRBD1 aligns across 7 bases. V shed 2 bases, J shed 2 bases, and the junction held 6 bases outside the gene matches. Germline-derived CDR1 and CDR2 are MNHNY and SVGAGI (reference sequence). CDR3 length: 16 amino acids. CDR3 in amino acids: CASSYHDREGNQPQHF. The CDR3 nucleotides read TGTGCCAGCAGTTACCACGACAGGGAGGGCAATCAGCCCCAGCATTTT.

This chain connects TRBV5-1 to TRBJ2-1; TRBD2 is a possible D gene (6 bases). Trimming took off 2 bases at V and 1 base at J, with 13 bases between the two ends. The CDR3 is 16 amino acids. The germline gives CDR1 SGHRS, CDR2 YFSETQ. CDR3 loop: CASSLPGLSSYNEQFF. As DNA, the CDR3 is TGCGCCAGCAGCTTACCCGGACTATCGTCCTACAATGAGCAGTTCTTC.

This chain links TRBV5-6 with TRBJ1-5, with D unclear. Germline assignment: CDR1 SGHDT and CDR2 YYEEEE. The CDR3 totals 16 residues. The ends were cut back, 1 base at V and 3 bases at J, with 14 bases in the middle. In DNA, the CDR3 is TGTGCCAGCAGCTTGTGGGTTGGTGAGGTCAATCAGCCCCAGCATTTT. The encoded protein is CASSLWVGEVNQPQHF. Using reference TRBV5-6 and TRBJ1-5 for the parts outside the CDR3, the full variable domain is DAGVTQSPTHLIKTRGQQVTLRCSPKSGHDTVSWYQQALGQGPQFIFQYYEEEERQRGNFPDRFSGHQFPNYSSELNVNALLLGDSALYLCASSLWVGEVNQPQHFGDGTRLSIL.